The next 25 T cell receptor beta chains were all read from a single sample in a study of T-cell memory formation after mild COVID-19 (dated by TCRdb to the early 2020s). Libraries came from 5' RACE. For sequencing, an Illumina NovaSeq 6000 was employed. The raw public reads went through TCRdb reprocessing: fastp at Q25, MiXCR clone calling, in-frame beta chains kept. A single entry per CDR3 protein holds the most common genes and DNA from its merged rows. The sample table contains around 340,000 distinct CDR3 sequences; only one count was recorded for about 15% of them. The top ten constitute about a fifth of the sample. The sequenced sample consisted of PBMCs or a T cell subset sorted from them (not recorded which). The origin of the receptors is a man aged 18 to 30 who had mild COVID-19 (a few samples of this study predate the infection). The sample titles of this study are shuffled in the database, so cell type and time point are left out; the donor was told from shared clones.

The genes are TRBV24-1 and TRBJ2-2, with D possibly matching TRBD1 (5 bases). Trimming removed 6 bases from V and 1 base from J, with 8 bases in between. The CDR3 covers 14 residues. The germline CDR1 and CDR2 sequences are KGHDR and SFDVKD. CDR3 residues: CATSQQVNTGELFF. Written as DNA, the CDR3 is TGTGCCACCAGTCAACAGGTGAACACCGGGGAGCTGTTTTTT.

J is TRBJ2-2 and V is TRBV6-5, with a weak D call TRBD2 (6 bases). The germline gives CDR1 MNHEY, CDR2 SVGAGI. V was shortened by 2 bases and J by 7 bases, with 17 bases between the two germline ends. The CDR3 contains 16 residues. This CDR3 reads CASSYVRDVGGGELFF. The CDR3 nucleotides read TGTGCCAGCAGTTACGTTAGGGACGTGGGAGGCGGGGAGCTGTTTTTT.

This clonotype showed up just a few times. The V and J genes are TRBV10-2 and TRBJ2-3; TRBD2 aligns across 13 bases. There are 15 residues in the CDR3. CDR1 and CDR2 (germline): WSHSY, SAAADI. With 7 bases clipped from V and 6 bases from J, the junction kept 7 bases outside the gene matches. The CDR3 coding sequence is TGCGCCAGCACCACTAGCGGGGGGGCAGGGGATACGCAGTATTTT. Encoded protein: CASTTSGGAGDTQYF.

Only a few counts were recorded for this clonotype. J is TRBJ1-5 and V is TRBV5-6; D remains unclear. Germline CDR1 and CDR2: SGHDT and YYEEEE. Trimming cost V 0 bases and J 0 bases, with 4 bases left between them. This CDR3 region has 14 residues. CDR3 in DNA: TGTGCCAGCAGCTTGGCAGCTAGCAATCAGCCCCAGCATTTT. This translates into CASSLAASNQPQHF. The full variable domain, with the rest looked up from reference TRBV5-6 and TRBJ1-5, is DAGVTQSPTHLIKTRGQQVTLRCSPKSGHDTVSWYQQALGQGPQFIFQYYEEEERQRGNFPDRFSGHQFPNYSSELNVNALLLGDSALYLCASSLAASNQPQHFGDGTRLSIL.

This clonotype was counted ten times or more. The chain employs TRBV18 and TRBJ2-3; D perhaps matches TRBD2 (6 bases). CDR1 and CDR2 from the germline V gene are KGHSH and LQKENI. The V end lost 8 bases, the J end lost 3 bases, and 9 bases lay between the germline ends. This CDR3 is 12 amino acids long. CDR3 nucleotides: TGTGCCAGCAGCCGGGGGACAGATACGCAGTATTTT. Amino acids: CASSRGTDTQYF.

This clonotype turned up a few times. V and J are TRBV6-1 and TRBJ2-5; a possible D gene is TRBD2 (5 bases). Germline lookup yields CDR1 MNHNS and CDR2 SASEGT. The CDR3 is 14 residues long. Trimming cost V 3 bases and J 1 base, with 9 bases left between them. Written as DNA, the CDR3 is TGTGCCAGCAGTGATGGTGGAGGCCAAGAGACCCAGTACTTC. It codes for CASSDGGGQETQYF.

The V call is TRBV7-8, the J call TRBJ1-1; no firm D call. Germline V gives CDR1 SGHVS, CDR2 FQNEAQ. Trimming took off 5 bases at V and 0 bases at J, with 22 bases between the two ends. This CDR3 region has 18 residues. CDR3 region: CASSKTASSLYMNTEAFF. The CDR3 bases are TGTGCCAGCAGCAAAACCGCGAGTTCCCTTTACATGAACACTGAAGCTTTCTTT. Full variable domain (missing parts from reference TRBV7-8 and TRBJ1-1): GAGVSQSPRYKVAKRGQDVALRCDPISGHVSLFWYQQALGQGPEFLTYFQNEAQLDKSGLPSDRFFAERPEGSVSTLKIQRTQQEDSAVYLCASSKTASSLYMNTEAFFGQGTRLTVV.

The chain carries TRBV5-6 and TRBJ2-1; possible D gene TRBD2, 6 bases. In germline, CDR1 is SGHDT, CDR2 YYEEEE. Trimming took 4 bases from V and 8 from J, leaving 19 bases between them. The CDR3 runs to 15 residues. CDR3 amino acids: CASSPWMTSRDEQFF. In nucleotides, the CDR3 is TGTGCCAGCAGCCCATGGATGACTAGTAGAGATGAGCAGTTCTTC.

The chain uses TRBV24-1 and TRBJ2-3; 7 positions match TRBD2. The CDR3 runs 16 residues. V dropped 5 bases and J dropped 3; count of bases not matched to a gene: 10. The V gene's germline CDR1 is KGHDR and CDR2 SFDVKD. The CDR3 DNA reads as TGTGCCACCAGTGCGTCTAGCGGCGGATGGACAGATACGCAGTATTTT. It is translated as CATSASSGGWTDTQYF.

This clonotype was observed a handful of times. The chain joins TRBV6-6 to TRBJ2-7; the D gene could be TRBD1 or TRBD2 (5 bases each). This CDR3 comprises 14 residues. The V gene lost 2 bases and the J gene lost 2 bases, with 10 bases spanning the gap. Germline V gives CDR1 MNHNY, CDR2 SVGAGI (reference sequence). The CDR3 sequence is CASSYGGGPYEQYV. The CDR3 DNA sequence: TGTGCCAGCAGTTACGGTGGGGGACCCTACGAGCAGTACGTC.

This clonotype was picked up a small number of times. The chain couples TRBV2 to TRBJ2-7, with D perhaps matching TRBD2 (5 bases). Trimming left V 5 bases short and J 9 bases short, with 11 bases between. The CDR3 has 11 amino acids. Germline assignment: CDR1 SNHLY and CDR2 FYNNEI. The CDR3 nucleotides are TGTGCCAGCAGTCGGGGATTTTGGCAGTACGTC. The encoded protein is CASSRGFWQYV.

This clonotype has a handful of counts. The chain joins TRBV28 to TRBJ1-5, with D possibly matching TRBD1 (5 bases). The V end lost 6 bases, the J end lost 3 bases, and 18 bases lay between the germline ends. CDR1 is MDHEN and CDR2 is SYDVKM in the germline V gene. The CDR3 has 16 residues. The CDR3 DNA is TGTGCCAGCAGCACCCCGGGTAGGGGCCCCAATCAGCCCCAGCATTTT. This encodes CASSTPGRGPNQPQHF.

This clonotype was detected only a few times. The chain links TRBV7-2 to TRBJ1-6, with TRBD1 matching over 10 bases. CDR1 and CDR2 from the germline V gene are SGHTA and FQGNSA. Trimming cost V 5 bases and J 10 bases; bases outside gene matches: 8. The CDR3 is made up of 15 amino acids. In DNA form, the CDR3 reads TGTGCCAGCAGCCTCCGGGACAGGGGAAGATCACCCCTCCACTTT. Its protein product is CASSLRDRGRSPLHF.

The chain links TRBV5-1 to TRBJ1-2; D is possibly TRBD1 (6 bases). Germline assignment: CDR1 SGHRS and CDR2 YFSETQ. The ends were cut back, 2 bases at V and 2 bases at J, with 16 bases in the middle. This CDR3 spans 16 amino acids. The CDR3 coding sequence is TGCGCCAGCAGCTTTGTACCCGGACAGCGAAACTATGGCTACACCTTC. This codes for CASSFVPGQRNYGYTF.

This clonotype was counted a few times. The CDR3 DNA reads as TGTGCCAGCAGCTTAGATGACGGCGAAGCTTTCTTT. It translates to CASSLDDGEAFF. This chain uses TRBV7-2 with TRBJ1-1; no clear D gene. The CDR3 spans 12 residues. V was clipped by 1 base and J by 8 bases, with 8 bases between them. Germline CDR1 SGHTA, CDR2 FQGNSA.

This clonotype has more than one count but fewer than ten. The chain uses TRBV5-1 and TRBJ1-1; D not certain. The CDR3 has 14 amino acids. The ends were cut back, 1 base at V and 6 bases at J, with 13 bases in the middle. Looked up from germline, CDR1 is SGHRS and CDR2 is YFSETQ. The DNA of the CDR3 is TGCGCCAGCAGCTTGAATCCGGATCGGGCTGAAGCTTTCTTT. This translates into CASSLNPDRAEAFF.

This clonotype occurred a few times. The chain joins TRBV6-2 or TRBV6-3 to TRBJ2-4; 11 bases fit TRBD1. J lost 8 bases, V lost 9 bases, and 9 bases had no gene match. This CDR3 has 14 residues. Germline V gene sequence: CDR1 MNHEY, CDR2 SVGEGT. CDR3 sequence reads: CASQRTGGGYIQYF. CDR3 in DNA: TGTGCCAGTCAAAGGACAGGGGGCGGATACATTCAGTACTTC.

Here the CDR3 reads CSARDPAANTGELFF. CDR3 nucleotides: TGCAGTGCTAGAGACCCAGCCGCGAACACCGGGGAGCTGTTTTTT. The chain recombines TRBV20-1 with TRBJ2-2; D is unclear. V lost 0 bases and J lost 0, with 8 bases in between. The germline gives CDR1 DFQATT, CDR2 SNEGSKA (reference sequence). This CDR3 comprises 15 residues.

V gene TRBV12-3 or TRBV12-4 combines with J gene TRBJ1-2; 9 bases fit TRBD1. After removal of 5 bases from V and 5 bases from J, the junction contained 9 bases not matched to a gene. The CDR3 length is 15 residues. CDR3 region: CASSMGQGSRYGYTF. Written as DNA, the CDR3 is TGTGCCAGCAGTATGGGACAGGGATCACGATATGGCTACACCTTC.

CDR3 amino acids: CASSRWDRIYNEQFF. CDR3 DNA sequence: TGTGCCAGCAGCAGATGGGACAGGATTTACAATGAGCAGTTCTTC. V and J are TRBV7-2 and TRBJ2-1, with TRBD1 matching over 8 bases. Germline V gene sequence: CDR1 SGHTA, CDR2 FQGNSA. CDR3 length: 15 amino acids. V trimming: 5 bases; J trimming: 4 bases; junction bases outside the gene matches: 7.

This clonotype has just a few counts. The gene calls are TRBV20-1 and TRBJ2-7; TRBD1 matches 7 bases. Germline CDR1 reads DFQATT; CDR2 reads SNEGSKA (reference sequence). V trimming: 6 bases; J trimming: 0 bases; junction bases outside the gene matches: 5. The CDR3 consists of 13 residues. The CDR3 sequence is CSAVDRSSYEQYV. Written as DNA, the CDR3 is TGCAGTGCAGTGGACAGGAGCTCCTACGAGCAGTACGTC.

This clonotype turned up a few times. The chain recombines TRBV4-3 with TRBJ2-7; 7 bases agree with TRBD2. CDR1 and CDR2 (germline): LGHNA, YSLEER. The ends lost 1 base at V and 8 bases at J; junction bases unmatched: 11. The CDR3 extends over 15 amino acids. The CDR3: CASSQGSGLAEKQYF. For the CDR3, the DNA is TGCGCCAGCAGCCAAGGATCCGGGCTAGCGGAGAAGCAGTACTTC.

The chain has TRBV10-2 and TRBJ2-4, with D unclear. The CDR3 runs to 11 residues. The V end lost 4 bases, the J end lost 6 bases, and 4 bases lay between the germline ends. Germline CDR1 is WSHSY and CDR2 is SAAADI. The CDR3 sequence is CASSARNIQYF. In DNA form, the CDR3 reads TGCGCCAGCAGTGCTAGAAACATTCAGTACTTC.

This clonotype was picked up a small number of times. The genes are TRBV7-6 and TRBJ2-5, with 8 positions matching TRBD1. Looked up from germline, CDR1 is SGHVS and CDR2 is FNYEAQ. There are 16 residues in the CDR3. V dropped 6 bases and J dropped 5; count of bases not matched to a gene: 14. The CDR3 loop is CASRPGQGTERETQYF. CDR3 DNA sequence: TGTGCCAGCAGACCTGGACAGGGAACCGAGAGGGAGACCCAGTACTTC.

A few counts support this clonotype. The chain employs TRBV7-2 and TRBJ2-3, with TRBD1 matching over 7 bases. The CDR3 is made up of 17 amino acids. The V segment lost 8 bases and the J segment 1 base; nucleotides outside the gene matches: 15. Germline values: CDR1 SGHTA, CDR2 FQGNSA. The CDR3, as DNA: TGTGCCAGCGCGTCCGACAGGGTCCGTCAGGGCACAGATACGCAGTATTTT. Protein sequence: CASASDRVRQGTDTQYF.